This T cell receptor (beta chain) was observed in a study of cytomegalovirus exposure and HLA in healthy donors. Across the study: From approximately 170 million T cells, an earlier analysis saw approximately 120 million unique TCR beta sequences.

Samples came from healthy bone marrow donors. Notes on the study in general: Several top significant clusters appeared, in a later analysis, to be linked to common viral pathogens.

The germline CDR1 and CDR2 sequences are SGHDN and FVKESK. The V end was cut by 0 bases, the J end by 0 bases, with 6 bases between. The CDR3 covers 15 residues. Comment on this clone: Its matching antigen is unknown.

Primers for the PCR totalled 60 Vbeta and 13 Jbeta. The assay was immunoSEQ multiplex PCR, and TCRdb's table has in-frame clones only and misses some. This listing includes about 32,000 clones. This chain connects TRBV14 to TRBJ2-4; unclear D gene. This receptor was identified in a female donor in good health and CMV-seronegative. The sequenced sample consisted of PBMCs. The CDR3 here is CASSQDRVAKNIQYF. The DNA of the CDR3 is TGTGCCAGCAGCCAAGATCGAGTAGCCAAAAACATTCAGTACTTC.